This TCR beta chain was recovered during a study of Ad26.COV2.S vaccination and SARS-CoV-2 variants. Across the study: The donor participated in the COV1001 trial, in its Ad26.COV2.S arm. General study points: Possibly, TCR breadth and depth analyses underestimated total T cell responses. Vaccine recipients posted higher spike-specific TCR breadth than their placebo counterparts. Measurement of non-spike TCR breadth gave similar results in vaccine and placebo recipients.

This CDR3 has 14 residues. CDR1 MNHEY and CDR2 SMNVEV come from the germline V gene (reference sequence). V gave up 2 bases and J gave up 3 bases, with 11 bases separating them. Assay: immunoSEQ multiplex PCR; the TCRdb copy retains only in-frame clones and omits some. The sample shows 380,000 or so clones, approximately 86% of them seen only once. Treatment specified: 15 to 20 received Ad26.COV2.S at low or high dose, single or two shots; 5 received placebo; per-sample allocation not given. Material that was analyzed had been drawn on day 63 after the first vaccine or placebo injection. On this clone: Its antigen is unknown.

This TCR was sampled from a person aged 18-65 years who received the Ad26.COV2.S COVID-19 vaccine or a placebo. V is TRBV27 and J is TRBJ2-7; tentative D call: TRBD2 (6 bases). Material: peripheral blood, obtained in a trial of Ad26.COV2.S vaccine versus placebo. CDR3 DNA: TGTGCCAGCAGTTTAGTTGGGGGAGGCTACGAGCAGTACTTC. It codes for CASSLVGGGYEQYF.